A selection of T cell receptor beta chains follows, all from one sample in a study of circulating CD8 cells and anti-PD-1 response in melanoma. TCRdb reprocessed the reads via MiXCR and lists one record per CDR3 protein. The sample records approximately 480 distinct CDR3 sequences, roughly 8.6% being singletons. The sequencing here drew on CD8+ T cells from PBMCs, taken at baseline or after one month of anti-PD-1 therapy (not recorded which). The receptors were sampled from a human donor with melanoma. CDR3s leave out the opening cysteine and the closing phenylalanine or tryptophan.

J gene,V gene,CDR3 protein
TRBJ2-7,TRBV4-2,ASSQEEGSLDEQY
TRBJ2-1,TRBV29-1,SVEAGGDTNEQF
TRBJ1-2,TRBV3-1,ASSQVLPPLDGYT
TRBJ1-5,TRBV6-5,ACAQGFDNQPQH
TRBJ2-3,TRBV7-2,ASSLTSGVGDTQY
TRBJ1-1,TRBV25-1,ASARGGYTEAF
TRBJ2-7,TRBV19,ASSLTRDYEQY
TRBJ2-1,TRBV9,ASGTDRTTYNGQF
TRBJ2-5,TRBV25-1,ASSSSLTQY
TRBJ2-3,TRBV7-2,ASSFDRGQNTDTQY
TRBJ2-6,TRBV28,AIRTVLASGANVLT
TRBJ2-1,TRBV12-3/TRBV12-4,ASRLVYNEQF
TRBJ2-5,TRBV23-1,ASSLRETGPQETQY
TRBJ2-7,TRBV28,ASSLRPRRSHEQY
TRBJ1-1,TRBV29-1,SVVQVEAF
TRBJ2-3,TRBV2,ASSEYVRDTDTQY
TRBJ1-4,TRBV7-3,ASSLKDGPRPNEKLF
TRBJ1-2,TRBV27,ASSLYGGANYGYT
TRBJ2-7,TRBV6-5,ASTLGGEQY
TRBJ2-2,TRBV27,ASSLLRQRGDTGELF